A selection of T cell receptor beta chains follows, all from one sample in a study of OX40 agonist ivuxolimab in advanced cancers. The data were produced by immunoSEQ multiplex PCR, yet TCRdb's version contains in-frame clones alone and is incomplete. This table has over 40,000 clones, approximately 90% appearing once. This specimen consisted of CD4+ or CD8+ T cells sorted from blood, obtained in a trial of the OX40 agonist ivuxolimab. These receptors came from an adult with an advanced solid tumor such as melanoma, head and neck, liver or kidney cancer. Each CDR3 is given with its conserved first and last residue. The D gene is left open where the match is weak. Not all rows give a size; the values are once, few, many and, for expanded clones, a class.

j_call v_call cdr3_length clone_size d_call cdr3_aa cdr3_nt
TRBJ2-1 TRBV2 16 NA TRBD2 CASSESGSLNYNEQFF TGTGCCAGCAGTGAGAGCGGGAGCCTTAACTACAATGAGCAGTTCTTC
TRBJ1-3 TRBV2 14 NA TRBD1 CASRGQVSGNTIYF TGTGCCAGCAGGGGACAGGTCTCTGGAAACACCATATATTTT
TRBJ2-3 TRBV29-1 16 NA TRBD2 CSVEDRSGGSSDTQYF TGCAGCGTTGAAGATCGGTCGGGGGGTTCGTCAGATACGCAGTATTTT
TRBJ1-5 TRBV2 13 NA NA CASSGREYQPQHF TGTGCCAGCAGTGGCAGGGAGTATCAGCCCCAGCATTTT
TRBJ1-3 TRBV10-3 16 NA TRBD1 CAISVGQGGIGNTIYF TGTGCCATCAGTGTCGGGCAGGGGGGTATCGGAAACACCATATATTTT
TRBJ2-7 TRBV15 13 NA NA CATSREGSYEQYF TGTGCCACCAGCAGAGAAGGCAGCTACGAGCAGTACTTC
TRBJ2-7 TRBV25-1 14 few TRBD1 CARTSTGGEHEQYF TGTGCCAGAACATCGACAGGGGGGGAGCACGAGCAGTACTTC
TRBJ2-6 TRBV19 17 NA TRBD1 CASSPGQGRSGANVLTF TGTGCCAGTAGCCCGGGACAGGGCCGCTCTGGGGCCAACGTCCTGACTTTC
TRBJ1-5 TRBV19 17 once TRBD1 CASSIVGGGQINQPQHF TGTGCCAGTAGTATAGTTGGGGGGGGACAGATCAATCAGCCCCAGCATTTT
TRBJ2-3 TRBV14 15 NA NA CASSQERGSTDTQYF TGTGCCAGCAGCCAAGAACGAGGGAGCACAGATACGCAGTATTTT
TRBJ1-2 TRBV29-1 15 NA TRBD1 CSVVGTGAILTGYTF TGCAGCGTTGTGGGGACAGGGGCCATACTAACTGGCTACACCTTC
TRBJ2-1 TRBV27 14 NA TRBD1 CASSSGQWGNEQFF TGTGCCAGCAGTTCGGGACAGTGGGGCAATGAGCAGTTCTTC
TRBJ1-2 TRBV30 13 NA NA CAWSVGENYGYTF TGTGCCTGGAGTGTAGGAGAGAACTATGGCTACACCTTC
TRBJ1-2 TRBV5-1 13 once NA CASSPDIEGGYTF TGCGCCAGCAGCCCGGACATAGAGGGTGGCTACACCTTC
TRBJ1-2 TRBV11-1 15 NA TRBD1 CASSLTRTGGNGYTF TGTGCCAGCAGCCTAACCCGGACAGGGGGCAATGGCTACACCTTC
TRBJ1-2 TRBV6-6 12 NA TRBD1 CASSQGENGYTF TGTGCCAGCAGTCAGGGGGAAAATGGCTACACCTTC
TRBJ1-1 TRBV19 19 NA TRBD1 CASSIGAGGGSKSNAEAFF TGTGCCAGTAGTATCGGGGCAGGGGGAGGATCAAAGTCTAACGCTGAAGCTTTCTTT
TRBJ2-7 TRBV5-4 12 NA NA CASSAPGNEQYF TGTGCCAGCAGCGCGCCAGGGAACGAGCAGTACTTC
TRBJ2-2 TRBV18 16 NA NA CASSPGMAGSTGELFF TGTGCCAGCTCCCCAGGGATGGCAGGGAGCACCGGGGAGCTGTTTTTT
TRBJ2-7 TRBV30 12 NA NA CAWSVSNYEQYF TGTGCCTGGAGTGTATCGAACTACGAGCAGTACTTC
TRBJ2-1 TRBV7-9 15 NA NA CASSPSGVQYNEQFF TGTGCCAGCAGCCCCTCGGGAGTACAATACAATGAGCAGTTCTTC
TRBJ2-7 TRBV11-2 15 NA NA CASSLLGGPAYEQYF TGTGCCAGCAGCCTTCTGGGAGGACCGGCCTACGAGCAGTACTTC
TRBJ1-4 TRBV7-6 13 NA NA CASSSQTGGGLFF TGTGCCAGCAGCTCCCAGACGGGAGGCGGACTGTTTTTT
TRBJ2-7 TRBV11-2 14 NA TRBD1 CASSIPGQGYEQYF TGTGCCAGCAGCATACCGGGACAGGGCTACGAGCAGTACTTC
TRBJ2-3 TRBV12-5 14 NA NA CASAPGLNTDTQYF TGTGCTAGTGCCCCGGGACTTAACACAGATACGCAGTATTTT
TRBJ2-1 TRBV5-1 15 NA TRBD2 CASSSRGGGLDEQFF TGCGCCAGCAGCTCACGGGGGGGCGGACTCGATGAGCAGTTCTTC
TRBJ2-7 TRBV19 14 NA NA CASQSTRGPYEQYF TGTGCCAGTCAGAGCACTCGCGGACCGTACGAGCAGTACTTC
TRBJ1-1 TRBV11-2 14 NA NA CASSPDSQNTEAFF TGTGCCAGCAGCCCCGACAGCCAGAACACTGAAGCTTTCTTT
TRBJ2-1 TRBV12-5 15 NA NA CASGARGSNINEQFF TGTGCTAGTGGCGCAAGGGGATCGAATATCAATGAGCAGTTCTTC
TRBJ2-1 TRBV10-3 13 NA NA CAISEPRLNEQFF TGTGCCATCAGTGAACCAAGGCTCAATGAGCAGTTCTTC
TRBJ1-2 TRBV4-1 14 NA NA CASSQLGGNYGYTF TGCGCCAGCAGCCAATTGGGTGGTAACTATGGCTACACCTTC
TRBJ2-1 TRBV19 15 NA TRBD2 CASSQIGTRPSGQFF TGTGCCAGTAGTCAAATAGGGACTAGACCGTCTGGGCAGTTCTTC
TRBJ1-5 TRBV5-1 15 NA TRBD1 CASSLTGELDQPQHF TGCGCCAGCAGCTTGACAGGGGAGTTGGATCAGCCCCAGCATTTT
TRBJ2-2 TRBV18 15 NA NA CASSPRREGAGELFF TGTGCCAGCTCACCTCGCAGGGAAGGTGCCGGGGAGCTGTTTTTT
TRBJ2-3 TRBV19 16 NA NA CASSPQGGTNTDTQYF TGTGCCAGTAGCCCCCAGGGGGGGACCAACACAGATACGCAGTATTTT
TRBJ2-7 TRBV5-1 13 NA TRBD1 CASSMDRTHEQYF TGCGCCAGCAGCATGGACAGGACCCACGAGCAGTACTTC
TRBJ1-1 TRBV28 17 NA NA CASSFVPGAGIVTEAFF TGTGCCAGCAGTTTTGTGCCGGGGGCTGGGATCGTGACTGAAGCTTTCTTT
TRBJ1-6 TRBV4-1 15 NA NA CASSQDRAYNSPLHF TGCGCCAGCAGCCAAGACAGGGCCTATAATTCACCCCTCCACTTT
TRBJ2-7 TRBV5-4 16 few TRBD2 CASSLDASGALREQYF TGTGCCAGCAGCCTAGACGCTAGCGGGGCCCTGAGGGAGCAGTACTTC
TRBJ2-5 TRBV7-9 16 NA NA CASSLYGAGSQETQYF TGTGCCAGCAGCTTATATGGGGCAGGTTCACAAGAGACCCAGTACTTC
TRBJ1-1 TRBV30 12 few NA CAWKFGNTEAFF TGTGCCTGGAAATTTGGGAACACTGAAGCTTTCTTT
TRBJ1-2 TRBV5-1 16 NA TRBD1 CASRRTGAPSDYGYTF TGCGCCAGCAGAAGGACAGGGGCCCCCTCGGACTATGGCTACACCTTC
TRBJ2-1 TRBV30 17 NA TRBD2 CASRSGGRVGSYNEQFF TGTGCCAGTAGATCAGGCGGGAGAGTAGGGTCCTACAATGAGCAGTTCTTC
TRBJ1-5 TRBV28 15 NA NA CASSPAQWGNQPQHF TGTGCCAGCAGCCCAGCGCAGTGGGGCAATCAGCCCCAGCATTTT
TRBJ2-7 TRBV19 13 once NA CASSQGGDYEQYF TGTGCCAGTAGTCAAGGGGGGGACTACGAGCAGTACTTC
TRBJ2-7 TRBV6-6 12 NA NA CASTPTGYEQYF TGTGCCAGCACCCCGACCGGGTACGAGCAGTACTTC
TRBJ2-1 TRBV5-1 16 NA NA CASSLVVGSPYNEQFF TGCGCCAGCAGTCTTGTCGTCGGTAGTCCCTACAATGAGCAGTTCTTC
TRBJ2-7 TRBV19 13 NA NA CASSSLGPYEQYF TGTGCCAGTAGTTCCCTGGGCCCCTACGAGCAGTACTTC
TRBJ2-4 TRBV6-1 14 NA TRBD1 CASSGSTGRNIQYF TGTGCCAGCAGTGGATCGACAGGGCGAAACATTCAGTACTTC
TRBJ2-7 TRBV6-1 15 NA TRBD2 CASSERREASYEQYF TGTGCCAGCAGTGAGAGGCGGGAGGCTAGCTACGAGCAGTACTTC